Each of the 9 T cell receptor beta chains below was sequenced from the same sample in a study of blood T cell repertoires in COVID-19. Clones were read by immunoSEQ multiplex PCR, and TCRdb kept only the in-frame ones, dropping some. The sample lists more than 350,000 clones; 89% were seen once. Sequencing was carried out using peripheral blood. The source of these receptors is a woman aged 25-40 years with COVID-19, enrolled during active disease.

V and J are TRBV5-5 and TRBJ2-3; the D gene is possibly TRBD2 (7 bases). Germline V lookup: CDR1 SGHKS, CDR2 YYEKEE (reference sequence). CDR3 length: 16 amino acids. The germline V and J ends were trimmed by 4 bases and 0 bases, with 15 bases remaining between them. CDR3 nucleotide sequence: TGTGCCAGCAGCGAGACGGGGGGCCCTAGCACAGATACGCAGTATTTT. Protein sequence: CASSETGGPSTDTQYF.

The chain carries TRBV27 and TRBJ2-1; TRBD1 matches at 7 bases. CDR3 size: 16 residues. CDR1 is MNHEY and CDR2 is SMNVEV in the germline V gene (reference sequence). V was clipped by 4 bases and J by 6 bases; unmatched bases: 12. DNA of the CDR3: TGTGCCAGCAGTTCCTCGGGGACAGAGAGTTTCAATGAGCAGTTCTTC. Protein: CASSSSGTESFNEQFF.

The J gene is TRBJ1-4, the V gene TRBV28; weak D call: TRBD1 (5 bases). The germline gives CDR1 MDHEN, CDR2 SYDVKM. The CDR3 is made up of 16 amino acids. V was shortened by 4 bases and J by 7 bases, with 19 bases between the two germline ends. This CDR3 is CASSSYRGTRAEKLFF. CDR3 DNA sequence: TGTGCCAGCAGTTCGTACCGGGGGACGCGGGCTGAAAAACTGTTTTTT. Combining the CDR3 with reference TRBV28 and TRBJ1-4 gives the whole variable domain DVKVTQSSRYLVKRTGEKVFLECVQDMDHENMFWYRQDPGLGLRLIYFSYDVKMKEKGDIPEGYSVSREKKERFSLILESASTNQTSMYLCASSSYRGTRAEKLFFGSGTQLSVL.

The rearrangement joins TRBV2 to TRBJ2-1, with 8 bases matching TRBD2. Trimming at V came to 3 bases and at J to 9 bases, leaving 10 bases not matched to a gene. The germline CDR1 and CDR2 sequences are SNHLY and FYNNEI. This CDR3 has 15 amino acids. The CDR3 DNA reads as TGTGCCAGCAGTGACGCGGGTAGCGGGATGTTTGAGCAGTTCTTC. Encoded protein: CASSDAGSGMFEQFF. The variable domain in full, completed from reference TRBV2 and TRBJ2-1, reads EPEVTQTPSHQVTQMGQEVILRCVPISNHLYFYWYRQILGQKVEFLVSFYNNEISEKSEIFDDQFSVERPDGSNFTLKIRSTKLEDSAMYFCASSDAGSGMFEQFFGPGTRLTVL.

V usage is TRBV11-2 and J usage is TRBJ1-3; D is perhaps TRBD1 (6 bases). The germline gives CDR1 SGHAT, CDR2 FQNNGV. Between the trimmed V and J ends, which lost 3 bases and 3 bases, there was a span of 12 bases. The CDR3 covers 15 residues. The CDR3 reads CASSFRGADGNTIYF. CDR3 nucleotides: TGTGCCAGCAGCTTTCGGGGGGCGGATGGAAACACCATATATTTT.

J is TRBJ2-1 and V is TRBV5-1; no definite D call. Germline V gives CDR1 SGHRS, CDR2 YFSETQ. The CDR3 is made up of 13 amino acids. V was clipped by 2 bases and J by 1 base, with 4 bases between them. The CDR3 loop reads CASSFQSYNEQFF. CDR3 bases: TGCGCCAGCAGCTTCCAGTCCTACAATGAGCAGTTCTTC.

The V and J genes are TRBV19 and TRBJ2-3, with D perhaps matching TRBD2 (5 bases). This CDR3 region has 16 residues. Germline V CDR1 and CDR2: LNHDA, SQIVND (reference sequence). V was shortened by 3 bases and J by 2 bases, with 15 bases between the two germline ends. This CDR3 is CASSIPGLAPTDTQYF. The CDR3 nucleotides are TGTGCCAGTAGTATCCCTGGGCTAGCCCCCACAGATACGCAGTATTTT.

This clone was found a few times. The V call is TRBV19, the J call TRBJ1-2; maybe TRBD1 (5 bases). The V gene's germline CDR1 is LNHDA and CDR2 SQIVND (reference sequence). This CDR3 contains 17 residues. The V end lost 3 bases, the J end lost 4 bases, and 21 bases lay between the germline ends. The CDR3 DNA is TGTGCCAGTAGTATTTCAGCCCGCCGGGGGGGTCTCTATGGCTACACCTTC. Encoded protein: CASSISARRGGLYGYTF.

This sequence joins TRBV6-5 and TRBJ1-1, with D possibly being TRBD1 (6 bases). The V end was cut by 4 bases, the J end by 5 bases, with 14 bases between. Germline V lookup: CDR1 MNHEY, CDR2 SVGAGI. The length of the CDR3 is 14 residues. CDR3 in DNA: TGTGCCAGCAGTTCCAGGGGCGCCGGGACTGAAGCTTTCTTT. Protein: CASSSRGAGTEAFF.